This entry lists 15 T cell receptor beta chains sequenced from one sample in a study of graft-versus-host responses after intestinal transplantation. TCRdb keeps only in-frame clones here, not all; method: immunoSEQ multiplex PCR. Of approximately 78,000 clones listed, over 75% are singletons. Their antigens are not known. The sequencing used unstimulated CD8+ T cells sorted from spleen or lymph node cells, collected before transplant. These receptors all come from a human donor who was the organ donor for an intestinal transplant.

This clone showed up just a few times. This chain links TRBV6-6 with TRBJ1-2; maybe TRBD1 (6 bases). V shed 7 bases and J shed 8 bases, with 11 bases lying between them. CDR1 MNHNY and CDR2 SVGAGI come from the germline V gene (reference sequence). The CDR3 consists of 11 residues. CDR3 loop: CASNARGGYTF. The CDR3, as DNA: TGTGCCAGCAACGCGAGGGGGGGCTACACCTTC.

V is TRBV10-2 and J is TRBJ1-1; D gene unclear. Germline loops: CDR1 WSHSY, CDR2 SAAADI. V lost 0 bases and J lost 5, with 7 bases in between. The CDR3 length is 13 residues. CDR3 nucleotides: TGCGCCAGCAGTGAGTCAAGTAGAACTGAAGCTTTCTTT. This translates into CASSESSRTEAFF.

This chain connects TRBV13 to TRBJ2-5; D is ambiguous. The CDR3 has 13 residues. V gave up 1 base and J gave up 1 base, with 4 bases separating them. Germline V gene lookup returns CDR1 PRHDT and CDR2 FYEKMQ (reference sequence). CDR3 residues: CASSLDPQETQYF. In nucleotides, the CDR3 is TGTGCCAGCAGCTTAGACCCCCAAGAGACCCAGTACTTC.

V and J are TRBV5-1 and TRBJ1-2; 7 nucleotides line up with TRBD1. Per germline, CDR1 SGHRS and CDR2 YFSETQ. CDR3 length: 15 residues. V shed 4 bases, J shed 2 bases, and the junction held 8 bases outside the gene matches. The CDR3, as DNA: TGCGCCAGCAGCACGACAGGGTTACCCAACTATGGCTACACCTTC. Translating it yields CASSTTGLPNYGYTF.

The V gene is TRBV15, the J gene TRBJ2-3; D gene ambiguous. Germline assignment: CDR1 LNHNV and CDR2 YYDKDF (reference sequence). The V end lost 1 base, the J end lost 2 bases, and 13 bases lay between the germline ends. CDR3 length: 16 amino acids. CDR3 residues: CATSRARLTLTDTQYF. In DNA, the CDR3 is TGTGCCACCAGCAGAGCTCGCCTTACCCTCACAGATACGCAGTATTTT.

This clone was counted only a few times. The V call is TRBV28, the J call TRBJ1-5; TRBD1 matches at 8 bases. The germline V gene encodes CDR1 MDHEN and CDR2 SYDVKM. V lost 3 bases, J lost 7 bases, and 5 bases stayed unmatched. This CDR3 is 14 amino acids long. CDR3 DNA: TGTGCCAGCAGTTTTAGGGCAGGGGGCCAGCCCCAGCATTTT. It codes for CASSFRAGGQPQHF.

This clone appeared once. The chain carries TRBV5-4 and TRBJ2-1; D remains unclear. The CDR3 consists of 12 residues. Between the trimmed V and J ends, which lost 4 bases and 5 bases, there was a span of 7 bases. The germline V gene encodes CDR1 SGHNT and CDR2 YYREEE (reference sequence). The CDR3 protein is CASSPYNNEQFF. The CDR3 nucleotides read TGTGCCAGCAGCCCCTATAACAATGAGCAGTTCTTC. Full variable domain (rest looked up from reference TRBV5-4 and TRBJ2-1): ETGVTQSPTHLIKTRGQQVTLRCSSQSGHNTVSWYQQALGQGPQFIFQYYREEENGRGNFPPRFSGLQFPNYSSELNVNALELDDSALYLCASSPYNNEQFFGPGTRLTVL.

This clone was counted a few times. In the same sample, other DNA sequences code for this CDR3. V is TRBV6-4 and J is TRBJ2-3; TRBD1 matches 7 bases. The junction had 4 bases not matched to a gene; V was cut back by 0 bases and J by 4 bases. The CDR3 is 15 residues long. Germline CDR1 and CDR2: MRHNA and SNTAGT. This CDR3 reads CASSDSGQGADTQYF. The CDR3 DNA reads TGTGCCAGCAGTGACTCCGGGCAGGGGGCAGATACGCAGTATTTT.

The chain carries TRBV6-4 and TRBJ1-3; 7 positions match TRBD1. V lost 10 bases, J lost 1 base, and 19 bases stayed unmatched. Germline CDR1 reads MRHNA; CDR2 reads SNTAGT. The CDR3 contains 18 residues. CDR3: CAKTSEDRSFPSGNTIYF. The CDR3 DNA follows: TGTGCCAAAACCTCCGAGGACAGGTCCTTCCCGTCTGGAAACACCATATATTTT.

This clone was seen just once. The chain combines TRBV28 with TRBJ2-7; D perhaps matches TRBD1 (5 bases). The CDR3 is 14 residues long. Germline V gene lookup returns CDR1 MDHEN and CDR2 SYDVKM. Between the trimmed V and J ends, which lost 5 bases and 3 bases, there was a span of 14 bases. As DNA, the CDR3 is TGTGCCAGCAGTCCTGTTAGCAGGGACTACGAGCAGTACTTC. Its protein product is CASSPVSRDYEQYF.

This chain connects TRBV5-1 to TRBJ2-7; TRBD2 matches 9 bases. The V segment lost 4 bases and the J segment 1 base; nucleotides outside the gene matches: 9. Germline lookup yields CDR1 SGHRS and CDR2 YFSETQ. The CDR3 runs 16 residues. CDR3 bases: TGCGCCAGCAGCGGGGATGATAGCGGGGGTTCCTACGAGCAGTACTTC. It is translated as CASSGDDSGGSYEQYF. Full variable domain (missing parts from reference TRBV5-1 and TRBJ2-7): KAGVTQTPRYLIKTRGQQVTLSCSPISGHRSVSWYQQTPGQGLQFLFEYFSETQRNKGNFPGRFSGRQFSNSRSEMNVSTLELGDSALYLCASSGDDSGGSYEQYFGPGTRLTVT.

V gene TRBV5-6 combines with J gene TRBJ2-7; 9 nucleotides line up with TRBD2. The germline CDR1 and CDR2 sequences are SGHDT and YYEEEE. The trim removed 2 bases at V and 7 bases at J, leaving 4 bases unmatched. CDR3 length: 13 amino acids. Here the CDR3 DNA reads TGTGCCAGCAGCTTCGTGGGACTAGCTGAGCAGTACTTC. Amino acids: CASSFVGLAEQYF.

The V gene is TRBV4-1, the J gene TRBJ1-5, with D unresolved. Germline CDR1 MGHRA, CDR2 YSYEKL. The CDR3 totals 15 residues. V lost 1 base to trimming and J lost 7 bases, with 14 bases between them. CDR3 DNA: TGCGCCAGCAGCCAAGGGTGGTTCCCGCGGCAGCCCCAGCATTTT. It codes for CASSQGWFPRQPQHF.

DNA of the CDR3: TGTGCCAGCAGTGAGGCCGGATCTAGCACAGATACGCAGTATTTT. This encodes CASSEAGSSTDTQYF. The chain links TRBV2 to TRBJ2-3; D call uncertain. Germline V gene sequence: CDR1 SNHLY, CDR2 FYNNEI. The CDR3 is 15 residues long. The V gene lost 3 bases and the J gene lost 0 bases, with 10 bases spanning the gap.

V usage is TRBV7-9 and J usage is TRBJ2-6; D remains unclear. Germline lookup yields CDR1 SEHNR and CDR2 FQNEAQ (reference sequence). V lost 3 bases and J lost 7, with 4 bases in between. The CDR3 totals 12 residues. CDR3 sequence reads: CASSLLANVLTF. Written as DNA, the CDR3 is TGTGCCAGCAGCTTGTTAGCCAACGTCCTGACTTTC.